This T cell receptor beta chain was identified during a study of PD-1 blockade in classical Hodgkin lymphoma. Overall study findings and caveats: While CD8+ TCR diversity did not rise significantly by C4D1, CD4+ TCR diversity did.

On this clone: Its cognate antigen is unknown.

The V and J ends lost 1 base and 3 bases respectively, with 4 bases between them. The CDR3 totals 12 residues. CDR1 SGHAT and CDR2 FQNNGV come from the germline V gene. Each patient experienced a relapse that followed autologous stem cell transplantation, and brentuximab vedotin exposure varied. Purification of CD4+ T cells from thawed PBMCs was achieved by magnetic negative selection. Clones were read by immunoSEQ multiplex PCR, and TCRdb kept only the in-frame ones, dropping some. The profile shows 10,000 to 15,000 clones, 79% of them singletons. The sequences come from CD4+ T cells from blood, collected at baseline. The chain carries TRBV11-2 and TRBJ2-7; the D is unclear. This receptor was obtained from a human donor with classical Hodgkin lymphoma. The CDR3 DNA reads as TGTGCCAGCAGCTTAGTTCACTACGAGCAGTACTTC. Translation: CASSLVHYEQYF.